The 19 T cell receptor beta chains reported below all come from one sample, sequenced in a study of blood T cell repertoires in COVID-19 (dated by TCRdb to between 2020 and 2021). Receptors were amplified or captured by the immunoSEQ multiplex PCR assay. Imported from immuneACCESS, the table was reduced by TCRdb to in-frame sequences with V and J called. These copies leave out some clones; in studies compared against another copy, an unresolved V gene accounts for under half, and the cause of the remainder is not known. The sample contains around 250,000 clones, around nine tenths of them found a single time. The top ten clonotypes cover around 7.3% of the sample. The specimen sequenced was peripheral blood. The receptors stem from a woman in her 70s with active or convalescent COVID-19.

This chain links TRBV27 with TRBJ1-1, with no clear D. CDR1 is MNHEY, CDR2 SMNVEV, per germline (reference sequence). This CDR3 region has 14 residues. V lost 3 bases and J 9 bases, leaving 17 bases between the germline ends. The CDR3 region is CASSFVGAGDKAFF. The CDR3 DNA reads TGTGCCAGCAGTTTCGTCGGCGCCGGGGATAAAGCTTTCTTT.

The chain employs TRBV25-1 and TRBJ2-7; 10 bases are shared with TRBD1. The V gene's germline CDR1 is MGHDK and CDR2 SYGVNS. Trimming removed 2 bases from V and 3 bases from J; junction bases left unmatched: 7. This CDR3 comprises 16 residues. In DNA, the CDR3 is TGTGCCAGCAGTGAAACCGGGACAGGGGCCGTCTACGAGCAGTACTTC. Amino acids: CASSETGTGAVYEQYF.

The chain recombines TRBV19 with TRBJ2-1, with D hard to call. CDR1 is LNHDA and CDR2 is SQIVND in the germline V gene (reference sequence). Trimming removed 7 bases from V and 3 bases from J, with 4 bases in between. CDR3 length equals 11 residues. The CDR3 loop reads CASTFYNEQFF. CDR3 in DNA: TGTGCCAGTACCTTCTACAATGAGCAGTTCTTC.

The rearrangement uses TRBV7-2 and TRBJ1-2; 7 positions match TRBD1. The CDR3 sequence is 13 residues long. V trimming: 5 bases; J trimming: 6 bases; junction bases outside the gene matches: 6. The germline V gene encodes CDR1 SGHTA and CDR2 FQGNSA. CDR3 amino acids: CASSRQGADGYTF. Written as DNA, the CDR3 is TGTGCCAGCAGCCGACAGGGCGCGGATGGCTACACCTTC.

This chain joins TRBV20-1 and TRBJ1-1; 7 bases match TRBD1. J gave up 2 bases and V 3 bases, and 12 bases lay outside the gene matches. The CDR3 loop spans 16 amino acids. CDR1 is DFQATT and CDR2 is SNEGSKA in the germline V gene (reference sequence). The CDR3 DNA reads TGCAGTGCTAGTACCCCAAGGGGACAGTTAAACACTGAAGCTTTCTTT. Translated, it gives CSASTPRGQLNTEAFF.

The chain recombines TRBV5-6 with TRBJ1-1, with 7 bases fitting TRBD1. After removal of 6 bases from V and 1 base from J, the junction contained 6 bases not matched to a gene. CDR1 is SGHDT, CDR2 YYEEEE, per germline. The CDR3 spans 14 residues. As DNA, the CDR3 is TGTGCCAGCATCCTGTGGGACAGGAACACTGAAGCTTTCTTT. This encodes CASILWDRNTEAFF.

This clone appeared a few times. V is TRBV19 and J is TRBJ1-1, with D possibly TRBD1 on 6 matching bases. V was clipped by 10 bases and J by 0 bases, with 18 bases between them. Germline V CDR1 and CDR2: LNHDA, SQIVND (reference sequence). This CDR3 comprises 15 residues. This CDR3 reads CATSWGRRMNTEAFF. The CDR3 bases are TGTGCCACCTCTTGGGGGCGGAGAATGAACACTGAAGCTTTCTTT.

This clone turned up a few times. This chain joins TRBV3-1 (or the pseudogene TRBV3-2) and TRBJ2-7, with D maybe TRBD2 (6 bases). The germline V gene encodes CDR1 LGHDT and CDR2 YNNKEL (reference sequence). V gave up 6 bases and J gave up 5 bases, with 20 bases separating them. The length of the CDR3 is 15 residues. CDR3 in DNA: TGTGCCAGCAGTCCTAGAGGGGCGGGGATCAACGAGCAGTACTTC. Its protein is CASSPRGAGINEQYF.

The chain uses TRBV5-5 and TRBJ1-5; D is ambiguous. There are 18 residues in the CDR3. V lost 2 bases to trimming and J lost 0 bases, with 18 bases between them. Per germline, CDR1 SGHKS and CDR2 YYEKEE (reference sequence). CDR3 DNA: TGTGCCAGCAGCTTCGCTGGTGGAGGAGGAAATAGCAATCAGCCCCAGCATTTT. Its protein product is CASSFAGGGGNSNQPQHF.

J is TRBJ1-5 and V is TRBV18; D might be TRBD1 (5 bases). This CDR3 is built from 15 residues. V was clipped by 3 bases and J by 7 bases, with 16 bases between them. Germline V gives CDR1 KGHSH, CDR2 LQKENI. The CDR3 DNA reads as TGTGCCAGCTCACCCTATTCAGGGCTTGGGCAGCCCCAGCATTTT. Residues: CASSPYSGLGQPQHF.

Only a few counts were recorded for this clone. The chain is built from TRBV6-6 and TRBJ1-2; no clear D gene. Trimming took off 5 bases at V and 8 bases at J, with 12 bases between the two ends. Germline CDR1 MNHNY, CDR2 SVGAGI (reference sequence). The CDR3 has 12 amino acids. The CDR3 reads CASSEQSYGYTF. CDR3 nucleotide sequence: TGTGCCAGCAGTGAGCAATCCTACGGCTACACCTTC.

CDR3 loop: CASSFGGSAGNTIYF. The DNA of the CDR3 is TGTGCCAGCAGCTTCGGGGGTTCGGCAGGAAACACCATATATTTT. The V gene is TRBV7-2, the J gene TRBJ1-3; a possible D gene is TRBD1 (5 bases). Trimming removed 3 bases at V and 4 bases at J, with 13 bases between. This CDR3 is built from 15 residues. The germline V gene has CDR1 SGHTA and CDR2 FQGNSA.

V is TRBV6-5 and J is TRBJ1-5; 7 nucleotides line up with TRBD1. Per the germline V gene, CDR1 is MNHEY and CDR2 is SVGAGI. This CDR3 is built from 15 residues. With V trimmed by 2 bases and J by 6 bases, 7 bases remained unmatched. Here the CDR3 reads CASSYTKTGTQPQHF. For the CDR3, the DNA is TGTGCCAGCAGTTACACGAAGACAGGGACTCAGCCCCAGCATTTT.

The genes are TRBV9 and TRBJ2-1, with D perhaps matching TRBD1 (5 bases). CDR3 length: 12 residues. With 3 bases removed from V and 9 bases from J, the gap between germline ends came to 10 bases. Germline-derived CDR1 and CDR2 are SGDLS and YYNGEE. The CDR3 loop reads CASSGRVSEQFF. The DNA of the CDR3 is TGTGCCAGCAGCGGCAGGGTGAGTGAGCAGTTCTTC.

This clone was found once. The rearrangement links TRBV5-1 to TRBJ2-5, with 11 bases that match TRBD1. V lost 4 bases and J lost 5; bases outside the gene matches: 7. Per germline, CDR1 SGHRS and CDR2 YFSETQ. This CDR3 has 15 residues. This chain's CDR3 is CASSTGTGGLETQYF. The CDR3, as DNA: TGCGCCAGCAGCACCGGGACAGGGGGGCTGGAGACCCAGTACTTC.

The chain has TRBV6-2 or TRBV6-3 and TRBJ1-1, with D perhaps matching TRBD1 (6 bases). Germline values: CDR1 MNHEY, CDR2 SVGEGT. Deletions cut 3 bases from V and 3 bases from J, with 17 bases between. This CDR3 comprises 16 residues. CDR3 sequence (DNA): TGTGCCAGCAGTTATCGGCAGGGGCGGGGGGACACTGAAGCTTTCTTT. Translation: CASSYRQGRGDTEAFF.

This rearrangement joins TRBV7-2 to TRBJ1-5; 8 nucleotides agree with TRBD1. Germline V lookup: CDR1 SGHTA, CDR2 FQGNSA. The trim removed 1 base at V and 5 bases at J, leaving 4 bases unmatched. CDR3 length equals 15 residues. This CDR3 is CASSLGTGSHQPQHF. DNA of the CDR3: TGTGCCAGCAGCTTAGGGACAGGGTCCCATCAGCCCCAGCATTTT.

The chain carries TRBV3-1 (or the pseudogene TRBV3-2) and TRBJ2-5; TRBD2 aligns across 9 bases. Losses at the gene ends were 4 bases for V and 5 bases for J; bases not matched to a gene: 11. The CDR3 is made up of 16 amino acids. Germline V CDR1 and CDR2: LGHDT, YNNKEL (reference sequence). The CDR3 region has the DNA TGTGCCAGCAGCCCGCGCGGGAGGGGCCCTGGGGAGACCCAGTACTTC. Its translation: CASSPRGRGPGETQYF.

The V and J genes are TRBV6-2 or TRBV6-3 and TRBJ1-5; D is unclear. Per germline, CDR1 MNHEY and CDR2 SVGEGT. The CDR3 length is 13 residues. Trimming took off 5 bases at V and 4 bases at J, with 9 bases between the two ends. The CDR3 DNA sequence: TGTGCCAGCAGTCTCAACGGGAATCAGCCCCAGCATTTT. This gives the protein CASSLNGNQPQHF.